The 23 T cell receptor beta chains presented below share a single source sample, sequenced in a study of beta chain features in type 1 diabetes. Expressed TCRB transcripts were sequenced after all isolated RNA was converted to cDNA. Profiled with immunoSEQ multiplex PCR; TCRdb holds only in-frame clones, not every one. There are about 330,000 clones in the sample; about 11% occur only once, and 0.015% lies in the top ten. The specimen sequenced was naive CD4+ T cells from blood. The receptors come from a woman aged 25 to 39 in good health.

V usage is TRBV7-9 and J usage is TRBJ2-4; 15 bases map to TRBD2. The CDR3 consists of 16 residues. CDR1 and CDR2 from the germline V gene are SEHNR and FQNEAQ (reference sequence). V lost 4 bases to trimming and J lost 3 bases; unmatched junction nucleotides: 1. The CDR3, as DNA: TGTGCCAGCAGCTCGGGACTAGCGGGAGGCAAAAACATTCAGTACTTC. Translating it yields CASSSGLAGGKNIQYF.

This clone was detected a few times. The chain has TRBV6-1 and TRBJ2-5; TRBD1 matches 8 bases. The V segment lost 1 base and the J segment 4 bases; nucleotides outside the gene matches: 14. CDR3 size: 18 residues. Germline-derived CDR1 and CDR2 are MNHNS and SASEGT. DNA for the CDR3: TGTGCCAGCAGTGAAGAAGAGGGGACAGGCCGTGGGGGAGAGACCCAGTACTTC. The encoded protein is CASSEEEGTGRGGETQYF.

The CDR3 sequence is CASSLAREETQYF. CDR3 nucleotides: TGCGCCAGCAGCTTGGCTCGGGAAGAGACCCAGTACTTC. The genes are TRBV5-1 and TRBJ2-5; D not certain. CDR1 and CDR2 (germline): SGHRS, YFSETQ. Trimming removed 0 bases from V and 3 bases from J, with 6 bases in between. The CDR3 consists of 13 residues.

In its sample, this clone was seen a few times. The rearrangement joins TRBV4-2 to TRBJ2-5; the match to TRBD2 covers 12 bases. Germline CDR1 reads LGHNA; CDR2 reads YNFKEQ. V gave up 0 bases and J gave up 4 bases; unmatched junction bases: 9. The CDR3 is 18 residues long. The CDR3 spells CASSQDKGLAGGGETQYF. Written as DNA, the CDR3 is TGTGCCAGCAGCCAAGATAAGGGGCTAGCGGGAGGGGGAGAGACCCAGTACTTC.

This clone was seen only a few times. The V gene is TRBV29-1, the J gene TRBJ2-1; D gene uncertain. CDR1 is SQVTM, CDR2 ANQGSEA, per germline. This CDR3 spans 13 amino acids. The ends were cut back, 4 bases at V and 7 bases at J, with 14 bases in the middle. The DNA for the CDR3 is TGCAGCGTTGGAGACTCAACACAGAATGAGCAGTTCTTC. Amino acid sequence: CSVGDSTQNEQFF.

The V call is TRBV5-4, the J call TRBJ2-1, with D possibly being TRBD2 (7 bases). V lost 9 bases to trimming and J lost 4 bases, with 17 bases between them. The CDR3 extends over 14 amino acids. Germline loops: CDR1 SGHNT, CDR2 YYREEE (reference sequence). The CDR3 DNA is TGTGCCAAAGGCCCGGGGGGCAGGTACAATGAGCAGTTCTTC. It is translated as CAKGPGGRYNEQFF. The full variable domain, its missing parts supplied by reference TRBV5-4 and TRBJ2-1, is ETGVTQSPTHLIKTRGQQVTLRCSSQSGHNTVSWYQQALGQGPQFIFQYYREEENGRGNFPPRFSGLQFPNYSSELNVNALELDDSALYLCAKGPGGRYNEQFFGPGTRLTVL.

CDR3 DNA sequence: TGTGCCAGCAGCTTAGAAGCCTACCAAGATACGCAGTATTTT. Translated, it gives CASSLEAYQDTQYF. V and J are TRBV11-2 and TRBJ2-3, with D hard to call. CDR1 is SGHAT, CDR2 FQNNGV, per germline. This CDR3 has 14 residues. Trimming removed 0 bases at V and 5 bases at J, with 9 bases between.

The chain recombines TRBV5-6 with TRBJ1-1; 7 bases fit TRBD1. CDR1 is SGHDT, CDR2 YYEEEE, per germline. This CDR3 is 16 amino acids long. V lost 0 bases and J lost 4; bases outside the gene matches: 9. Here the CDR3 reads CASSLAQGLVSTEAFF. In nucleotides, the CDR3 is TGTGCCAGCAGCTTGGCACAGGGGCTGGTAAGCACTGAAGCTTTCTTT. Together with reference TRBV5-6 and TRBJ1-1, the CDR3 gives the full variable domain: DAGVTQSPTHLIKTRGQQVTLRCSPKSGHDTVSWYQQALGQGPQFIFQYYEEEERQRGNFPDRFSGHQFPNYSSELNVNALLLGDSALYLCASSLAQGLVSTEAFFGQGTRLTVV.

This rearrangement joins TRBV7-8 to TRBJ1-4, with D maybe TRBD1 (6 bases). This CDR3 is 15 amino acids long. The V end lost 5 bases, the J end lost 5 bases, and 15 bases lay between the germline ends. Germline CDR1 and CDR2: SGHVS and FQNEAQ. This CDR3 is CASSLQTGVNEKLFF. The CDR3 DNA is TGTGCCAGCAGCCTCCAGACAGGCGTGAATGAAAAACTGTTTTTT.

This clone was seen a handful of times. V gene TRBV2 combines with J gene TRBJ1-5; perhaps TRBD1 as D (5 bases). The ends were cut back, 3 bases at V and 9 bases at J, with 15 bases in the middle. The CDR3 extends over 14 amino acids. Germline V lookup: CDR1 SNHLY, CDR2 FYNNEI. In DNA, the CDR3 is TGTGCCAGCAGTGATCAGGGACTGAGGGGGCCCCAGCATTTT. Its protein product is CASSDQGLRGPQHF. The whole variable domain, filled in from reference TRBV2 and TRBJ1-5, reads EPEVTQTPSHQVTQMGQEVILRCVPISNHLYFYWYRQILGQKVEFLVSFYNNEISEKSEIFDDQFSVERPDGSNFTLKIRSTKLEDSAMYFCASSDQGLRGPQHFGDGTRLSIL.

This chain joins TRBV5-5 and TRBJ2-5; 8 bases line up with TRBD1. V lost 4 bases, J lost 5 bases, and 13 bases stayed unmatched. CDR1 is SGHKS and CDR2 is YYEKEE in the germline V gene (reference sequence). The CDR3 has 16 amino acids. CDR3 in DNA: TGTGCCAGCAGCCTGGCTGTGGGCAGGGGGCTGGAGACCCAGTACTTC. This translates into CASSLAVGRGLETQYF.

This clone was recorded a few times. This chain uses TRBV18 with TRBJ2-1; D unresolved. CDR3 length: 14 amino acids. The V end lost 2 bases, the J end lost 7 bases, and 12 bases lay between the germline ends. The germline V gene encodes CDR1 KGHSH and CDR2 LQKENI. DNA of the CDR3: TGTGCCAGCTCACCAGCGGCCCTTGGGAATGAGCAGTTCTTC. Its translation: CASSPAALGNEQFF.

This clone has a handful of counts. V is TRBV7-3 and J is TRBJ2-3; 10 nucleotides agree with TRBD2. Germline CDR1 reads SGHTA; CDR2 reads FQGTGA. The CDR3 length is 17 residues. Unmatched junction bases numbered 11, after V lost 2 bases and J lost 6 bases. In nucleotides, the CDR3 is TGTGCCAGCAGCTTACGAGCGGGGGGGATATCACCGGATACGCAGTATTTT. Residues: CASSLRAGGISPDTQYF.

This clone occurred a few times. The V and J genes are TRBV7-9 and TRBJ2-5; D may be TRBD2 (6 bases). In germline, CDR1 is SEHNR, CDR2 FQNEAQ (reference sequence). The CDR3 is made up of 16 amino acids. V was trimmed by 0 bases and J by 1 base, leaving 12 bases between them. CDR3 protein: CASSLARQTSQETQYF. For the CDR3, the DNA is TGTGCCAGCAGCTTAGCGAGACAGACTAGCCAAGAGACCCAGTACTTC.

For this clone: The sample contains more than one DNA sequence encoding this CDR3. J is TRBJ2-5 and V is TRBV30; D is undetermined. V lost 3 bases to trimming and J lost 4 bases, with 6 bases between them. Germline V CDR1 and CDR2: GTSNPN, SVGIG (reference sequence). The CDR3 length is 11 residues. CDR3 sequence reads: CAWSTGETQYF. CDR3 bases: TGTGCCTGGAGCACCGGAGAGACCCAGTACTTC.

Written as DNA, the CDR3 is TGTGCCAGCAGCTTAAGCCAGGGCTCCTACAATGAGCAGTTCTTC. Protein product: CASSLSQGSYNEQFF. The rearrangement joins TRBV7-9 to TRBJ2-1; D may be TRBD1 (5 bases). Germline CDR1 reads SEHNR; CDR2 reads FQNEAQ (reference sequence). V was cut by 2 bases and J by 0 bases, with 8 bases left in between. The CDR3 is 15 amino acids.

This clone was recorded a few times. The chain carries TRBV18 and TRBJ2-5; D may be TRBD1 (6 bases). Germline V gene lookup returns CDR1 KGHSH and CDR2 LQKENI. V lost 3 bases to trimming and J lost 4 bases, with 12 bases between them. This CDR3 contains 14 residues. CDR3 loop: CASSPLQGGETQYF. CDR3 coding DNA: TGTGCCAGCTCACCCTTACAGGGCGGAGAGACCCAGTACTTC.

In its sample, this clone was seen a few times. The J gene is TRBJ2-4, the V gene TRBV6-5; possibly TRBD2 for D (6 bases). Germline-derived CDR1 and CDR2 are MNHEY and SVGAGI. Trimming took 4 bases from V and 4 from J, leaving 14 bases between them. The CDR3 spans 15 residues. CDR3 coding DNA: TGTGCCAGCAGTTTCCAAGGACGGGAGAAAAACATTCAGTACTTC. Translating gives CASSFQGREKNIQYF.

The chain uses TRBV7-2 and TRBJ2-4; 7 bases are shared with TRBD1. The junction had 4 bases not matched to a gene; V was cut back by 0 bases and J by 8 bases. CDR1 is SGHTA and CDR2 is FQGNSA in the germline V gene. This CDR3 has 14 amino acids. The CDR3 DNA reads TGTGCCAGCAGCTTAGCGACAGGGACGGACATTCAGTACTTC. Protein sequence: CASSLATGTDIQYF.

In this sample, this clone turned up a few times. V gene TRBV30 combines with J gene TRBJ1-2; 7 bases are a match to TRBD1. Germline CDR1 GTSNPN, CDR2 SVGIG (reference sequence). CDR3 length equals 12 residues. The DNA of the CDR3 is TGTGCTGGGGGACAGTCCTTCTATGGCTACACCTTC. Protein: CAGGQSFYGYTF.

This clone was seen a handful of times. The J gene is TRBJ2-7, the V gene TRBV27; TRBD1 aligns across 7 bases. The germline CDR1 and CDR2 sequences are MNHEY and SMNVEV (reference sequence). V was clipped by 6 bases and J by 4 bases; unmatched bases: 0. There are 11 residues in the CDR3. This CDR3 is CASRQGYEQYF. CDR3 nucleotides: TGTGCCAGCAGACAGGGGTACGAGCAGTACTTC.

Only a few counts were recorded for this clone. V and J are TRBV2 and TRBJ2-5; D remains unclear. The CDR3 length is 14 residues. CDR1 and CDR2 from the germline V gene are SNHLY and FYNNEI. V dropped 0 bases and J dropped 5 bases, with 10 bases sitting between them. The CDR3 is CASSEAADGETQYF. In DNA, the CDR3 is TGTGCCAGCAGTGAAGCCGCAGACGGGGAGACCCAGTACTTC.

This clone was seen more than once but under ten times. This same CDR3 is encoded by further DNA sequences in the sample. The chain recombines TRBV5-1 with TRBJ1-1; 7 bases match TRBD1. V shed 2 bases, J shed 3 bases, and the junction held 1 base outside the gene matches. CDR1 and CDR2 from the germline V gene are SGHRS and YFSETQ. The CDR3 sequence is 13 residues long. The CDR3 loop reads CASSLTGDTEAFF. CDR3 nucleotides: TGCGCCAGCAGCTTAACAGGGGACACTGAAGCTTTCTTT.